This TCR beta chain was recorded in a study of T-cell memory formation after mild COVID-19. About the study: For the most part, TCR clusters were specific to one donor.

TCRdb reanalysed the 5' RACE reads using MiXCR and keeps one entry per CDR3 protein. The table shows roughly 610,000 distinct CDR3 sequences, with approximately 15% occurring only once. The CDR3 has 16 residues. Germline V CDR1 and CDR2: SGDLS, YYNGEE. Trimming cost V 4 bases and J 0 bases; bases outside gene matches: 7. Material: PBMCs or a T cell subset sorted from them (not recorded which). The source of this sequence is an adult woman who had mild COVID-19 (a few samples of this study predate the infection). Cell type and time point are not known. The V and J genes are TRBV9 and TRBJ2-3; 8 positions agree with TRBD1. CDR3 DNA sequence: TGTGCCAGCAGCTCCCGGACAGGGACTAGCACAGATACGCAGTATTTT. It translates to CASSSRTGTSTDTQYF.